Following are 5 T cell receptor beta chains from one sample sequenced in a study of blood T cells in healthy people across ages (dated by TCRdb to the mid-2010s). Libraries were prepared through 5' RACE. TCRdb shows the sequencer as Illumina HiSeq 2500. The second PCR ran for roughly 6 to 11 cycles and used a J-beta primer mix along with a sample-barcoded 5' primer. TCRdb took the public reads, trimmed them with fastp at Q25, ran MiXCR for clone calling and kept in-frame beta chains. Rows are unified per CDR3 protein, each entry keeping the most common DNA and genes. The sample has roughly 1,800,000 distinct CDR3 sequences on record, 49% of them singletons. Less than 2.5% of the sample is taken by the ten largest. Sequencing was carried out using blood. The source is a middle-aged woman in good health.

The CDR3 here is CASSEGSLAGTAYNEQFF. The DNA of the CDR3 is TGTGCCAGCAGTGAAGGATCCCTAGCGGGGACCGCCTACAATGAGCAGTTCTTC. This chain links TRBV6-1 with TRBJ2-1; 9 bases fit TRBD2. There are 18 residues in the CDR3. Losses at the gene ends were 1 base for V and 2 bases for J; bases not matched to a gene: 9. Germline CDR1 is MNHNS and CDR2 is SASEGT.

Comments on this clonotype: A much larger clone lies one base from this, so it may be a read error. V gene TRBV5-1 combines with J gene TRBJ2-7; 10 positions match TRBD2. CDR3 length: 15 residues. Germline loops: CDR1 SGHRS, CDR2 YFSETQ. CDR3 region: CAGSPSGGVSYEQYF. In nucleotides, the CDR3 is TGCGCCGGCAGCCCTAGCGGGGGCGTATCCTACGAGCAGTACTTC.

This clonotype was seen only once. This chain connects TRBV7-3 to TRBJ2-4, with TRBD2 as a possible D gene (7 bases). In germline, CDR1 is SGHTA, CDR2 FQGTGA. Between the trimmed V and J ends, which lost 5 bases and 6 bases, there was a span of 20 bases. CDR3 length: 16 residues. CDR3 DNA sequence: TGTGCCAGCAGCCCCGGGGGGCAGGGCCGGGGAAACATTCAGTACTTC. Translating it yields CASSPGGQGRGNIQYF. The full variable domain, in which reference TRBV7-3 and TRBJ2-4 provide the parts outside the CDR3, is GAGVSQTPSNKVTEKGKYVELRCDPISGHTALYWYRQSLGQGPEFLIYFQGTGAADDSGLPNDRFFAVRPEGSVSTLKIQRTERGDSAVYLCASSPGGQGRGNIQYFGAGTRLSVL.

The rearrangement uses TRBV13 and TRBJ2-7; TRBD1 matches at 11 bases. CDR3 length: 17 amino acids. Germline CDR1 and CDR2: PRHDT and FYEKMQ (reference sequence). V lost 5 bases and J lost 2; bases outside the gene matches: 11. The CDR3 is CASSPGQGAVSPYEQYF. In DNA form, the CDR3 reads TGTGCCAGCAGCCCTGGACAGGGGGCTGTGAGTCCCTACGAGCAGTACTTC. The full variable domain, its missing parts supplied by reference TRBV13 and TRBJ2-7, is AAGVIQSPRHLIKEKRETATLKCYPIPRHDTVYWYQQGPGQDPQFLISFYEKMQSDKGSIPDRFSAQQFSDYHSELNMSSLELGDSALYFCASSPGQGAVSPYEQYFGPGTRLTVT.

The chain links TRBV6-2 or TRBV6-3 to TRBJ2-1; D might be TRBD1 (5 bases). Between the trimmed V and J ends, which lost 6 bases and 8 bases, there was a span of 11 bases. Per germline, CDR1 MNHEY and CDR2 SVGEGT. This CDR3 has 12 amino acids. The CDR3 loop is CASSPRVHEQFF. CDR3 sequence (DNA): TGTGCCAGCAGCCCCAGGGTCCATGAGCAGTTCTTC.